This TCR beta chain stems from a study of shared clonotypes between healthy human individuals. Replicate PCRs for unsorted PBMC used roughly 300 ng DNA (about 30,000 T cell genomes). Unsorted PBMCs provided DNA that was sequenced on ten immunoSEQ deep assay plates. In the original processing: Filtering differed since immunoSEQ provided only junctions, with no quality scores. Here immunoSEQ multiplex PCR was the method, and the copy in TCRdb shows in-frame clones only, minus some. The DNA was the basis for D and trimming; V, J and clone size are from that table. The profile covers a few hundred thousand clones, with just over 75% appearing a single time and around 11% taken by the ten largest. The donors, healthy adults who were HIV-negative, had experienced no recent acute infections or vaccinations. J lost 0 bases, V lost 2 bases, and 10 bases had no gene match. The germline gives CDR1 MGHRA, CDR2 YSYEKL. The CDR3 runs to 19 residues.

The chain has TRBV4-1 and TRBJ1-4, with 9 bases identical to TRBD1. The sample was PBMCs. The clonotype comes from a woman in her thirties or forties in good health. Some clones in this sample may be carry-over from other donors' samples. The CDR3 coding sequence is TGCGCCAGCAGCCAAACGACAGGGGGAATCTCCCCAACTAATGAAAAACTGTTTTTT. This encodes CASSQTTGGISPTNEKLFF.